What follows are 15 T cell receptor beta chains derived from one specimen sequenced in a study of OX40 agonist ivuxolimab in advanced cancers. Produced via immunoSEQ multiplex PCR; TCRdb's table is partial and in-frame only. The profile covers 35,000 to 40,000 clones, with 82% appearing a single time and around 1.8% taken by the ten largest. Sample: CD4+ or CD8+ T cells sorted from blood, taken in a trial of the OX40 agonist ivuxolimab. These receptors all stem from an adult with an advanced solid tumor such as melanoma, head and neck, liver or kidney cancer.

The chain couples TRBV4-3 to TRBJ2-7; D gene uncertain. Germline V gene sequence: CDR1 LGHNA, CDR2 YSLEER. Trimming shortened V by 1 base and J by 3 bases, and 13 bases separated the two germline ends. The CDR3 has 15 residues. CDR3 loop: CASSQGSSTHYEQYF. CDR3 nucleotides: TGCGCCAGCAGCCAAGGCTCTTCGACACACTACGAGCAGTACTTC.

The chain recombines TRBV7-2 with TRBJ2-7; 7 bases align to TRBD1. The CDR3 spans 13 residues. V lost 8 bases, J lost 6 bases, and 10 bases stayed unmatched. CDR1 and CDR2 from the germline V gene are SGHTA and FQGNSA. CDR3 residues: CASQLTGVGEQYF. In DNA, the CDR3 is TGTGCCAGCCAACTCACAGGGGTAGGCGAGCAGTACTTC.

This clone was counted a few times. The rearrangement uses TRBV5-4 and TRBJ1-4; 8 bases agree with TRBD1. This CDR3 region has 19 residues. Germline CDR1 is SGHNT and CDR2 is YYREEE (reference sequence). V was pared by 4 bases and J by 1 base, with 15 bases of the junction left unmatched. In nucleotides, the CDR3 is TGTGCCAGCAGCCCCGCGTTCGGCAGGGGGCCGAGAACTAATGAAAAACTGTTTTTT. This translates into CASSPAFGRGPRTNEKLFF.

The chain carries TRBV6-5 and TRBJ1-3; TRBD1 is a possible D gene (5 bases). The ends were cut back, 6 bases at V and 0 bases at J, with 12 bases in the middle. Germline loops: CDR1 MNHEY, CDR2 SVGAGI. The CDR3 extends over 15 amino acids. The chain's CDR3 is CASRGRGISGNTIYF. CDR3 DNA sequence: TGTGCCAGCAGGGGGCGGGGGATCTCTGGAAACACCATATATTTT.

The V and J genes are TRBV9 and TRBJ1-4; 8 bases are a match to TRBD1. Trimming at V came to 4 bases and at J to 5 bases, leaving 10 bases not matched to a gene. The CDR3 totals 16 residues. Germline V lookup: CDR1 SGDLS, CDR2 YYNGEE. This CDR3 reads CASSPGGRGLNEKLFF. Written as DNA, the CDR3 is TGTGCCAGCAGCCCAGGGGGCAGGGGGCTAAATGAAAAACTGTTTTTT. Together with reference TRBV9 and TRBJ1-4, the CDR3 gives the full variable domain: DSGVTQTPKHLITATGQRVTLRCSPRSGDLSVYWYQQSLDQGLQFLIQYYNGEERAKGNILERFSAQQFPDLHSELNLSSLELGDSALYFCASSPGGRGLNEKLFFGSGTQLSVL.

The gene calls are TRBV6-1 and TRBJ1-2; 7 bases are a match to TRBD1. Per the germline V gene, CDR1 is MNHNS and CDR2 is SASEGT. V was clipped by 3 bases and J by 4 bases; unmatched bases: 17. This CDR3 spans 18 amino acids. The CDR3 sequence is CASSEIPGLGPGGYGYTF. The CDR3 nucleotides are TGTGCCAGCAGTGAGATACCGGGCCTGGGACCAGGGGGCTATGGCTACACCTTC.

The rearrangement uses TRBV4-1 and TRBJ1-5; no clear D gene. Trimming removed 1 base from V and 2 bases from J, with 6 bases in between. The CDR3 is made up of 14 amino acids. The germline CDR1 and CDR2 sequences are MGHRA and YSYEKL. The CDR3 is CASSQAGGNQPQHF. The CDR3 nucleotides are TGCGCCAGCAGCCAAGCAGGTGGCAATCAGCCCCAGCATTTT.

The V and J genes are TRBV6-5 and TRBJ2-7; TRBD1 might be the D (6 bases). Trimming shortened V by 5 bases and J by 2 bases, and 16 bases separated the two germline ends. Germline CDR1 and CDR2: MNHEY and SVGAGI. The CDR3 has 15 residues. CDR3 region: CASSRPPTGTYEQYF. CDR3 in DNA: TGTGCCAGCAGTCGCCCTCCGACAGGAACCTACGAGCAGTACTTC.

The chain carries TRBV7-2 and TRBJ1-4; D uncertain. The CDR3 covers 15 residues. The germline V gene has CDR1 SGHTA and CDR2 FQGNSA. V lost 5 bases and J 9 bases, leaving 19 bases between the germline ends. The CDR3 region is CASSDIPGPIKKLFF. DNA of the CDR3: TGTGCCAGCAGCGATATACCAGGCCCCATTAAAAAACTGTTTTTT.

The chain links TRBV9 to TRBJ2-2; TRBD2 matches 7 bases. The CDR3 loop spans 16 amino acids. Trimming removed 4 bases from V and 2 bases from J; junction bases left unmatched: 8. CDR1 is SGDLS, CDR2 YYNGEE, per germline. CDR3 DNA sequence: TGTGCCAGCAGCTTCAGCGGGGACCTCAACACCGGGGAGCTGTTTTTT. It specifies CASSFSGDLNTGELFF.

This clone was counted only a few times. The rearrangement joins TRBV7-8 to TRBJ1-1, with TRBD1 matching over 7 bases. The CDR3 contains 12 residues. V was pared by 3 bases and J by 9 bases, with 4 bases of the junction left unmatched. Germline V CDR1 and CDR2: SGHVS, FQNEAQ. CDR3 sequence reads: CASSFTTGQAFF. The CDR3 DNA follows: TGTGCCAGCAGCTTTACGACAGGGCAAGCTTTCTTT.

The J gene is TRBJ2-7, the V gene TRBV2; weak D call: TRBD2 (5 bases). With 7 bases removed from V and 1 base from J, the gap between germline ends came to 14 bases. The CDR3 consists of 14 residues. CDR1 is SNHLY, CDR2 FYNNEI, per germline. The CDR3 loop reads CASKTTLLSYEQYF. In DNA, the CDR3 is TGTGCCAGCAAGACTACTCTCCTATCCTACGAGCAGTACTTC.

The chain employs TRBV2 and TRBJ1-2, with TRBD1 matching 7 bases. J gave up 8 bases and V 8 bases, and 17 bases lay outside the gene matches. The V gene's germline CDR1 is SNHLY and CDR2 FYNNEI. This CDR3 comprises 15 residues. The CDR3 sequence is CASGSERGPSNGYTF. The CDR3 DNA reads TGTGCCAGCGGTAGTGAAAGGGGGCCTTCTAACGGCTACACCTTC.

The rearrangement uses TRBV7-2 and TRBJ1-2; 8 bases fit TRBD1. CDR3 length equals 15 residues. Germline V gene lookup returns CDR1 SGHTA and CDR2 FQGNSA. V shed 8 bases and J 5 bases; nucleotides not matched to a gene: 13. CDR3 nucleotides: TGTGCCAGCGCTGAACCCAGGGGGCAGTCGTATGGCTACACCTTC. Protein sequence: CASAEPRGQSYGYTF.

V usage is TRBV5-1 and J usage is TRBJ2-7; 7 positions agree with TRBD1. Losses at the gene ends were 4 bases for V and 3 bases for J; bases not matched to a gene: 10. The CDR3 spans 15 residues. CDR1 is SGHRS and CDR2 is YFSETQ in the germline V gene. CDR3: CASSDYRQGGYEQYF. CDR3 coding DNA: TGCGCCAGCAGCGATTACCGACAGGGCGGCTACGAGCAGTACTTC.